This entry lists 22 T cell receptor beta chains sequenced from one sample in a study of blood T cell repertoires in COVID-19 (dated by TCRdb to the early 2020s). Library construction relied on the immunoSEQ multiplex PCR assay. TCRdb mirrors the immuneACCESS table, restricted to in-frame sequences. Some clones are absent from its copies; in checked studies, under half trace to an unresolved V gene, and the reason for the others is unknown. A total of more than 95,000 clones appear in this sample, roughly 84% of them only once. Roughly 1.2% of the sample belongs to the ten largest clones. The material sequenced was peripheral blood. All receptors derive from an elderly woman with acute or convalescent COVID-19.

The chain links TRBV6-5 to TRBJ2-1; D is unclear. Germline V gene sequence: CDR1 MNHEY, CDR2 SVGAGI. Trimming cost V 6 bases and J 4 bases, with 16 bases left between them. The CDR3 is made up of 15 amino acids. CDR3 region: CASRTIGSLYNEQFF. The DNA for the CDR3 is TGTGCCAGCAGGACAATAGGTTCTCTTTACAATGAGCAGTTCTTC.

The V call is TRBV5-6, the J call TRBJ2-3, with 7 nucleotides matching TRBD2. The V segment lost 3 bases and the J segment 7 bases; nucleotides outside the gene matches: 14. The CDR3 is 16 amino acids. Germline CDR1 reads SGHDT; CDR2 reads YYEEEE. In nucleotides, the CDR3 is TGTGCCAGCAGCTCCAAGAGGACTAGTGGTCGCTATACGCAGTATTTT. Residues: CASSSKRTSGRYTQYF.

The gene calls are TRBV6-6 and TRBJ2-7; TRBD2 aligns across 15 bases. Germline values: CDR1 MNHNY, CDR2 SVGAGI (reference sequence). The CDR3 has 16 amino acids. The V gene end was trimmed by 8 bases and the J gene end by 5 bases; junction bases not matched to a gene: 10. DNA of the CDR3: TGTGCCAGCCGCGGGGGGACTAGCGGGAGGTTCAACGAGCAGTACTTC. Encoded protein: CASRGGTSGRFNEQYF.

This chain's CDR3 is CASSLQGAQSPLHF. The CDR3 DNA reads TGTGCCAGCAGTCTACAGGGGGCTCAGTCACCCCTCCACTTT. The chain joins TRBV6-5 to TRBJ1-6; TRBD1 agrees at 9 bases. Germline V CDR1 and CDR2: MNHEY, SVGAGI. The CDR3 loop spans 14 amino acids. After removal of 5 bases from V and 10 bases from J, the junction contained 6 bases not matched to a gene.

The rearrangement uses TRBV5-4 and TRBJ2-3; 11 nucleotides align to TRBD2. Unmatched junction bases numbered 5, after V lost 5 bases and J lost 3 bases. This CDR3 comprises 15 residues. CDR1 and CDR2 from the germline V gene are SGHNT and YYREEE (reference sequence). This CDR3 reads CASSLAGGMTDTQYF. CDR3 bases: TGTGCCAGCAGTCTAGCGGGGGGAATGACAGATACGCAGTATTTT.

The chain links TRBV7-9 to TRBJ1-3; 8 bases align to TRBD1. CDR1 SEHNR and CDR2 FQNEAQ come from the germline V gene (reference sequence). This CDR3 has 15 residues. Germline trimming cut 5 bases from V and 3 bases from J; bases unmatched to any gene: 6. The CDR3 protein is CASSLRTGGGNTIYF. The CDR3 DNA reads as TGTGCCAGCAGCCTACGTACAGGGGGTGGAAACACCATATATTTT.

The chain carries TRBV29-1 and TRBJ2-3; 11 positions match TRBD2. The CDR3 extends over 14 amino acids. The V gene end was trimmed by 6 bases and the J gene end by 3 bases; junction bases not matched to a gene: 5. Germline V lookup: CDR1 SQVTM, CDR2 ANQGSEA. The CDR3 protein is CSVASGGKTDTQYF. The CDR3 coding sequence is TGCAGCGTGGCTAGCGGGGGGAAAACAGATACGCAGTATTTT.

V is TRBV11-1 and J is TRBJ1-2, with 9 bases matching TRBD1. Germline V gives CDR1 SGHAT, CDR2 FQDESV (reference sequence). With 5 bases clipped from V and 6 bases from J, the junction kept 4 bases outside the gene matches. The CDR3 is 13 residues long. The CDR3 reads CASSVRTGDGYTF. CDR3 nucleotides: TGTGCCAGCAGCGTACGGACAGGGGATGGCTACACCTTC. Supplemented by reference TRBV11-1 and TRBJ1-2, the full variable domain reads EAEVAQSPRYKITEKSQAVAFWCDPISGHATLYWYRQILGQGPELLVQFQDESVVDDSQLPKDRFSAERLKGVDSTLKIQPAELGDSAMYLCASSVRTGDGYTFGSGTRLTVV.

CDR3 region: CASSLGDTGNSPLHF. The DNA for the CDR3 is TGTGCCAGCAGCCTAGGGGACACCGGTAATTCACCCCTCCACTTT. V usage is TRBV7-9 and J usage is TRBJ1-6, with a tentative D call TRBD1 (6 bases). Trimming removed 5 bases at V and 6 bases at J, with 14 bases between. CDR1 and CDR2 (germline): SEHNR, FQNEAQ (reference sequence). The CDR3 runs to 15 residues.

As concerns this clone: Other DNA sequences of this sample code for an identical CDR3. The chain is built from TRBV12-3 or TRBV12-4 and TRBJ2-7; D remains ambiguous. V lost 3 bases to trimming and J lost 4 bases, with 4 bases between them. The CDR3 sequence is 11 residues long. In nucleotides, the CDR3 is TGTGCCAGCAGTTTTTCTTACGAGCAGTACTTC. Translation: CASSFSYEQYF.

The chain links TRBV7-2 to TRBJ2-5, with D perhaps TRBD2 (6 bases). The CDR3 totals 14 residues. V lost 3 bases and J 7 bases, leaving 15 bases between the germline ends. The V gene's germline CDR1 is SGHTA and CDR2 FQGNSA. As DNA, the CDR3 is TGTGCCAGCAGCTTCGATAGCGCGCGGGGGACCCAGTACTTC. Protein sequence: CASSFDSARGTQYF.

This chain joins TRBV3-1 (or the pseudogene TRBV3-2) and TRBJ2-1; 8 bases agree with TRBD2. The trim removed 4 bases at V and 4 bases at J, leaving 6 bases unmatched. The CDR3 spans 15 residues. Germline CDR1 and CDR2: LGHDT and YNNKEL (reference sequence). The CDR3 nucleotides are TGTGCCAGCAGCCTTAGCGGGATGCTATACAATGAGCAGTTCTTC. Translation: CASSLSGMLYNEQFF.

This chain joins TRBV19 and TRBJ2-7, with 7 bases matching TRBD1. Trimming removed 5 bases from V and 5 bases from J; junction bases left unmatched: 15. Looked up from germline, CDR1 is LNHDA and CDR2 is SQIVND (reference sequence). CDR3 length: 16 residues. The CDR3 sequence is CASSPHGDRDVHEQYF. The CDR3 nucleotides read TGTGCCAGTAGTCCCCATGGCGACAGGGATGTTCACGAGCAGTACTTC.

This chain links TRBV28 with TRBJ1-1; D is possibly TRBD1 (6 bases). The CDR3 consists of 16 residues. The V gene lost 8 bases and the J gene lost 1 base, with 20 bases spanning the gap. Germline V gives CDR1 MDHEN, CDR2 SYDVKM. The CDR3 reads CASSTWTASKNTEAFF. The CDR3 DNA reads TGTGCCAGCTCGACCTGGACAGCCTCCAAGAACACTGAAGCTTTCTTT.

J is TRBJ1-2 and V is TRBV7-9, with D tentatively TRBD1 (6 bases). Trimming took 6 bases from V and 2 from J, leaving 16 bases between them. CDR3 length equals 15 residues. The germline V gene encodes CDR1 SEHNR and CDR2 FQNEAQ (reference sequence). CDR3 DNA sequence: TGTGCCAGCAGTACTTGGACAGACCCAAACTATGGCTACACCTTC. Its protein product is CASSTWTDPNYGYTF.

V usage is TRBV2 and J usage is TRBJ1-1; the match to TRBD1 covers 9 bases. The V gene end was trimmed by 4 bases and the J gene end by 5 bases; junction bases not matched to a gene: 5. The CDR3 has 14 residues. CDR1 and CDR2 from the germline V gene are SNHLY and FYNNEI. Here the CDR3 DNA reads TGTGCCAGCAGTGTACAGGGGGCAGGAACTGAAGCTTTCTTT. Translation gives CASSVQGAGTEAFF.

This chain links TRBV19 with TRBJ1-5, with TRBD1 matching over 9 bases. The CDR3 contains 13 residues. V was pared by 3 bases and J by 7 bases, with 1 base of the junction left unmatched. CDR1 LNHDA and CDR2 SQIVND come from the germline V gene (reference sequence). CDR3 in DNA: TGTGCCAGTAGTATGGACAGGGGACAGCCCCAGCATTTT. It codes for CASSMDRGQPQHF. Full variable domain (missing parts from reference TRBV19 and TRBJ1-5): DGGITQSPKYLFRKEGQNVTLSCEQNLNHDAMYWYRQDPGQGLRLIYYSQIVNDFQKGDIAEGYSVSREKKESFPLTVTSAQKNPTAFYLCASSMDRGQPQHFGDGTRLSIL.

V usage is TRBV18 and J usage is TRBJ1-6; 7 bases align to TRBD1. This CDR3 comprises 15 residues. Germline CDR1 and CDR2: KGHSH and LQKENI. The J segment lost 2 bases and the V segment lost 7 bases, leaving 5 bases of the junction unmatched. CDR3 in DNA: TGTGCCAGCTGGAAGGGACAGCCCTATAATTCACCCCTCCACTTT. Its protein product is CASWKGQPYNSPLHF.

The chain joins TRBV3-1 (or the pseudogene TRBV3-2) to TRBJ2-1, with 9 bases lining up with TRBD2. The CDR3 is made up of 18 amino acids. V lost 2 bases and J lost 5; bases outside the gene matches: 13. The germline V gene encodes CDR1 LGHDT and CDR2 YNNKEL (reference sequence). The chain's CDR3 is CASSQNPSGDSGDNEQFF. The CDR3 DNA follows: TGTGCCAGCAGCCAAAACCCTAGCGGGGACTCGGGGGACAATGAGCAGTTCTTC.

V usage is TRBV6-2 or TRBV6-3 and J usage is TRBJ2-2; D unresolved. There are 14 residues in the CDR3. Germline values: CDR1 MNHEY, CDR2 SVGEGT. Trimming took 6 bases from V and 4 from J, leaving 12 bases between them. In nucleotides, the CDR3 is TGTGCCAGCAGCCATAGAGGTTTCACCGGGGAGCTGTTTTTT. Translation: CASSHRGFTGELFF.

The chain employs TRBV5-6 and TRBJ1-5; D perhaps matches TRBD1 (6 bases). Germline lookup yields CDR1 SGHDT and CDR2 YYEEEE. Trimming shortened V by 0 bases and J by 1 base, and 14 bases separated the two germline ends. CDR3 length: 17 amino acids. The CDR3 nucleotides read TGTGCCAGCAGCTTGGGCAGGGGTAGCGAAAGCAATCAGCCCCAGCATTTT. Its protein product is CASSLGRGSESNQPQHF. Complete variable domain (other parts from reference TRBV5-6 and TRBJ1-5): DAGVTQSPTHLIKTRGQQVTLRCSPKSGHDTVSWYQQALGQGPQFIFQYYEEEERQRGNFPDRFSGHQFPNYSSELNVNALLLGDSALYLCASSLGRGSESNQPQHFGDGTRLSIL.

The rearrangement uses TRBV4-1 and TRBJ2-6; D gene uncertain. The CDR3 has 15 amino acids. Trimming removed 1 base at V and 2 bases at J, with 6 bases between. Germline V gene lookup returns CDR1 MGHRA and CDR2 YSYEKL. CDR3 loop: CASSQVLTGANVLTF. As DNA, the CDR3 is TGCGCCAGCAGCCAAGTTTTAACTGGGGCCAACGTCCTGACTTTC.